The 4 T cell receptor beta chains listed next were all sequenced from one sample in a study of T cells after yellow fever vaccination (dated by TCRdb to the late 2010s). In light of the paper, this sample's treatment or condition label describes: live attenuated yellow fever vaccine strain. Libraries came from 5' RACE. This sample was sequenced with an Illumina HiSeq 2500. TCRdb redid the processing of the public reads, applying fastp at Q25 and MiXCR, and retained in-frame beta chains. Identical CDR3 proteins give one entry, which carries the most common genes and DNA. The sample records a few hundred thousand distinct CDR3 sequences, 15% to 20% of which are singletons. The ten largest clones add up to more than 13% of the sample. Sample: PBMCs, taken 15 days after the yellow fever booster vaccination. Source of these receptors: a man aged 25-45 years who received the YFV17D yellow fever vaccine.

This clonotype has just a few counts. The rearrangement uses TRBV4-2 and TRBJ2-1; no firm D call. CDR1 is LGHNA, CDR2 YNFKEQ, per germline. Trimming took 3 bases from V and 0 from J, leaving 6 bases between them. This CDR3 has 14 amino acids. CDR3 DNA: TGTGCCAGCAGCCAGGCAGACTCCTACAATGAGCAGTTCTTC. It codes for CASSQADSYNEQFF.

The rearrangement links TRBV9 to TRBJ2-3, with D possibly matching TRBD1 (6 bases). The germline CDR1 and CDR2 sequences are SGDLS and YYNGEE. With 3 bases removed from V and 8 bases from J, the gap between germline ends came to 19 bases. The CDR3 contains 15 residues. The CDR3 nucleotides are TGTGCCAGCAGCGCGCAGACCGGGACACCGGGTACGCAGTATTTT. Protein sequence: CASSAQTGTPGTQYF.

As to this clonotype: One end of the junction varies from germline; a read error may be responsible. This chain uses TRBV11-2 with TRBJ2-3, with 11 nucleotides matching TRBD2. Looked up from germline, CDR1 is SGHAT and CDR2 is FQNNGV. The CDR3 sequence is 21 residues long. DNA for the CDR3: TGTGCCAGCAGCCCCTATGGGGACACAGGGGAGGCTAGCGGGAGGTCCGATATGCAGTATTTT. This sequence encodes CASSPYGDTGEASGRSDMQYF.

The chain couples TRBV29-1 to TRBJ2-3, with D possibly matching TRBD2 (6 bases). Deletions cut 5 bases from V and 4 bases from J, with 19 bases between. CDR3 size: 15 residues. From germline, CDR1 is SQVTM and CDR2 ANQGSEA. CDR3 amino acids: CSVLGSKSGSDTQYF. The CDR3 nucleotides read TGCAGCGTTTTAGGTTCTAAAAGCGGGTCAGATACGCAGTATTTT.